These 27 T cell receptor beta chains came from one sample sequenced in a study of T cell responses to AZD1222 COVID-19 vaccine. The assay was immunoSEQ multiplex PCR, and TCRdb's table has in-frame clones only and misses some. Of tens of thousands of clones in the sample, around 82% were seen once. The specimen was peripheral blood, collected on day 0 of AZD1222 vaccination. The receptors derive from an adult in good health.

The chain is built from TRBV5-4 and TRBJ1-2; tentatively, D is TRBD1 (6 bases). CDR1 is SGHNT, CDR2 YYREEE, per germline (reference sequence). This CDR3 is 14 amino acids long. V lost 0 bases and J lost 8, with 14 bases in between. CDR3 residues: CASSLEGGAEGYTF. CDR3 in DNA: TGTGCCAGCAGCTTGGAAGGGGGGGCGGAAGGCTACACCTTC.

The chain employs TRBV6-5 and TRBJ2-3; D is unresolved. Trimming stripped 7 bases from V and 3 bases from J, with 8 bases between. The CDR3 is made up of 12 amino acids. CDR1 and CDR2 (germline): MNHEY, SVGAGI. As DNA, the CDR3 is TGTGCCAGCATGGGGTTAACAGATACGCAGTATTTT. Translated: CASMGLTDTQYF.

The rearrangement uses TRBV19 and TRBJ2-7; TRBD2 matches at 12 bases. Germline V CDR1 and CDR2: LNHDA, SQIVND (reference sequence). The CDR3 sequence is 14 residues long. After removal of 3 bases from V and 6 bases from J, the junction contained 3 bases not matched to a gene. The CDR3 region has the DNA TGTGCCAGTAGTATGACTAGCGGGAGTAGCGAGCAGTACTTC. It codes for CASSMTSGSSEQYF.

For this clone: The same CDR3 arises from other DNA sequences in this sample as well. V usage is TRBV4-1 and J usage is TRBJ2-2; D may be TRBD2 (5 bases). Germline-derived CDR1 and CDR2 are MGHRA and YSYEKL. Trimming removed 3 bases at V and 5 bases at J, with 7 bases between. This CDR3 is built from 13 residues. The CDR3 loop is CASSQERTGELFF. The CDR3 nucleotides are TGCGCCAGCAGCCAGGAGCGGACCGGGGAGCTGTTTTTT.

This chain connects TRBV14 to TRBJ1-3; no clear D gene. V shed 1 base and J shed 4 bases, with 8 bases lying between them. This CDR3 region has 14 residues. Germline V lookup: CDR1 SGHDN, CDR2 FVKESK. CDR3 in amino acids: CASSQVIKGNTIYF. The CDR3 nucleotides read TGTGCCAGCAGCCAAGTCATAAAAGGAAACACCATATATTTT. Filled out from reference TRBV14 and TRBJ1-3, the complete variable domain reads EAGVTQFPSHSVIEKGQTVTLRCDPISGHDNLYWYRRVMGKEIKFLLHFVKESKQDESGMPNNRFLAERTGGTYSTLKVQPAELEDSGVYFCASSQVIKGNTIYFGEGSWLTVV.

The chain carries TRBV28 and TRBJ2-5, with D possibly TRBD1 on 6 matching bases. Trimming left V 4 bases short and J 3 bases short, with 12 bases between. This CDR3 region has 14 residues. Germline lookup yields CDR1 MDHEN and CDR2 SYDVKM. The CDR3 region is CASSSGQSKETQYF. CDR3 DNA sequence: TGTGCCAGCAGTTCGGGACAATCTAAAGAGACCCAGTACTTC.

The V and J genes are TRBV16 and TRBJ1-6; the D is unclear. Germline CDR1 is KGHSY and CDR2 is FQNENV. The ends were cut back, 4 bases at V and 7 bases at J, with 11 bases in the middle. The CDR3 is 14 amino acids. The CDR3 sequence: CASSRQSENSPLHF. The CDR3 nucleotides are TGTGCCAGCAGCCGGCAGAGTGAAAATTCACCCCTCCACTTT.

The chain uses TRBV5-3 and TRBJ1-2; 8 positions match TRBD1. TRBV5-3 is noted as an ORF with a role that remains uncertain. The junction had 8 bases not matched to a gene; V was cut back by 4 bases and J by 3 bases. The length of the CDR3 is 15 residues. The CDR3 coding sequence is TGTGCCAGAAGCCGGGGACAGGCCCCCGACTATGGCTACACCTTC. This codes for CARSRGQAPDYGYTF.

The chain combines TRBV9 with TRBJ1-2, with no clear D. With 0 bases removed from V and 2 bases from J, the gap between germline ends came to 11 bases. The V gene's germline CDR1 is SGDLS and CDR2 YYNGEE. This CDR3 is built from 15 residues. CDR3 nucleotide sequence: TGTGCCAGCAGCGTAGACGCAGACCCGAACTATGGCTACACCTTC. Translating it yields CASSVDADPNYGYTF.

V and J are TRBV9 and TRBJ1-4, with D possibly being TRBD1 (5 bases). CDR1 is SGDLS, CDR2 YYNGEE, per germline. V was clipped by 0 bases and J by 0 bases, with 6 bases between them. The CDR3 covers 15 residues. This CDR3 reads CASSVEGATNEKLFF. CDR3 nucleotides: TGTGCCAGCAGCGTAGAAGGGGCAACTAATGAAAAACTGTTTTTT.

In the case of this clone: Germline is not matched at one junction end, which may reflect a read error. The V call is TRBV5-1, the J call TRBJ2-7; a possible D gene is TRBD2 (7 bases). CDR1 and CDR2 (germline): SGHRS, YFSETQ. The CDR3 loop spans 16 amino acids. CDR3 sequence: CARSLGAAGDGIEQYF. CDR3 coding DNA: TGCGCCCGCAGCTTGGGGGCCGCGGGGGATGGGATCGAGCAGTACTTC.

J is TRBJ1-2 and V is TRBV14, with a tentative D call TRBD1 (5 bases). The V end lost 0 bases, the J end lost 4 bases, and 12 bases lay between the germline ends. Germline-derived CDR1 and CDR2 are SGHDN and FVKESK. The CDR3 runs to 15 residues. CDR3 coding DNA: TGTGCCAGCAGCCAAGAACAGGCCGTAGGCTATGGCTACACCTTC. Amino acid sequence: CASSQEQAVGYGYTF.

The chain uses TRBV15 and TRBJ1-1; D remains unclear. Germline CDR1 and CDR2: LNHNV and YYDKDF (reference sequence). The V gene lost 1 base and the J gene lost 1 base, with 13 bases spanning the gap. There are 16 residues in the CDR3. The CDR3 DNA follows: TGTGCCACCAGCAGAGGACGGAAAGGAAGGAACACTGAAGCTTTCTTT. Protein product: CATSRGRKGRNTEAFF. Complete variable domain (other parts from reference TRBV15 and TRBJ1-1): DAMVIQNPRYQVTQFGKPVTLSCSQTLNHNVMYWYQQKSSQAPKLLFHYYDKDFNNEADTPDNFQSRRPNTSFCFLDIRSPGLGDTAMYLCATSRGRKGRNTEAFFGQGTRLTVV.

This chain uses TRBV5-8 with TRBJ1-5; 8 nucleotides align to TRBD1. Germline V gives CDR1 SGHTS, CDR2 YDEGEE. V lost 4 bases and J lost 0; bases outside the gene matches: 6. The CDR3 has 16 residues. CDR3 nucleotide sequence: TGTGCCAGCAGCCCCGGGACAGGTCCTAGCAATCAGCCCCAGCATTTT. This gives the protein CASSPGTGPSNQPQHF.

The V and J genes are TRBV28 and TRBJ2-3; a weak D match, TRBD2 (7 bases). The CDR3 is made up of 15 amino acids. Germline V gene sequence: CDR1 MDHEN, CDR2 SYDVKM. V lost 6 bases and J 1 base, leaving 14 bases between the germline ends. For the CDR3, the DNA is TGTGCCAGCAGCAGGGGAGGGGGGGGCACAGATACGCAGTATTTT. It is translated as CASSRGGGGTDTQYF.

The V gene is TRBV2, the J gene TRBJ2-7, with D perhaps given as TRBD1 or TRBD2 (5 bases each). Germline loops: CDR1 SNHLY, CDR2 FYNNEI. Trimming took 6 bases from V and 2 from J, leaving 17 bases between them. The CDR3 spans 15 residues. The CDR3 loop is CASSLSGTEPYEQYF. The CDR3 DNA reads TGTGCCAGCAGCCTGTCCGGGACGGAACCCTACGAGCAGTACTTC. Filled out from reference TRBV2 and TRBJ2-7, the complete variable domain reads EPEVTQTPSHQVTQMGQEVILRCVPISNHLYFYWYRQILGQKVEFLVSFYNNEISEKSEIFDDQFSVERPDGSNFTLKIRSTKLEDSAMYFCASSLSGTEPYEQYFGPGTRLTVT.

This sequence joins TRBV7-2 and TRBJ2-7; 11 nucleotides agree with TRBD1. V lost 10 bases, J lost 4 bases, and 6 bases stayed unmatched. The germline V gene has CDR1 SGHTA and CDR2 FQGNSA. The CDR3 loop spans 13 amino acids. CDR3 region: CAIGGQGEYEQYF. CDR3 nucleotide sequence: TGTGCCATCGGGGGACAGGGGGAATACGAGCAGTACTTC.

This clone occurred a few times. The chain joins TRBV6-2 or TRBV6-3 to TRBJ2-2, with D unresolved. Trimming took 4 bases from V and 0 from J, leaving 9 bases between them. The CDR3 loop spans 15 amino acids. The germline V gene encodes CDR1 MNHEY and CDR2 SVGEGT. CDR3 sequence: CASSSPQANTGELFF. The CDR3 DNA follows: TGTGCCAGCAGTTCTCCCCAGGCGAACACCGGGGAGCTGTTTTTT.

The chain uses TRBV6-5 and TRBJ2-2, with D perhaps TRBD1 (5 bases). The CDR3 runs to 14 residues. V lost 2 bases to trimming and J lost 5 bases, with 9 bases between them. Germline loops: CDR1 MNHEY, CDR2 SVGAGI. CDR3 coding DNA: TGTGCCAGCAGTTACCGTAGGGGTACCGGGGAGCTGTTTTTT. Its protein is CASSYRRGTGELFF.

The chain has TRBV11-2 and TRBJ2-3, with D hard to call. The CDR3 length is 11 residues. Trimming took off 1 base at V and 6 bases at J, with 2 bases between the two ends. From germline, CDR1 is SGHAT and CDR2 FQNNGV. The CDR3 DNA reads TGTGCCAGCAGCTTAGGGGATACGCAGTATTTT. It is translated as CASSLGDTQYF.

The rearrangement uses TRBV4-2 and TRBJ2-3, with TRBD2 identical over 10 bases. With V trimmed by 0 bases and J by 1 base, 13 bases remained unmatched. Germline CDR1 and CDR2: LGHNA and YNFKEQ. This CDR3 has 20 residues. The CDR3 protein is CASSQDGGLAGARGTDTQYF. The CDR3 bases are TGTGCCAGCAGCCAAGACGGTGGTCTAGCGGGGGCGAGGGGCACAGATACGCAGTATTTT.

The CDR3 reads CASSINGRGSRNQPQHF. The CDR3 nucleotides read TGTGCCAGTAGTATAAATGGGCGGGGATCGAGAAATCAGCCCCAGCATTTT. The rearrangement uses TRBV19 and TRBJ1-5; D uncertain. The CDR3 runs to 17 residues. Between the trimmed V and J ends, which lost 2 bases and 4 bases, there was a span of 18 bases. Germline V CDR1 and CDR2: LNHDA, SQIVND (reference sequence).

J is TRBJ1-6 and V is TRBV5-1; no definite D call. The V end was cut by 4 bases, the J end by 6 bases, with 20 bases between. The germline V gene has CDR1 SGHRS and CDR2 YFSETQ. The CDR3 spans 17 residues. CDR3 in amino acids: CASSPNPFGGSNSPLHF. The CDR3 DNA reads as TGCGCCAGCAGCCCCAACCCCTTCGGAGGGAGTAATTCACCCCTCCACTTT.

In the case of this clone: This sample also contains other DNA sequences that code for the same CDR3. The rearrangement joins TRBV5-1 to TRBJ1-3, with TRBD1 matching over 8 bases. The V gene end was trimmed by 2 bases and the J gene end by 0 bases; junction bases not matched to a gene: 1. Germline V lookup: CDR1 SGHRS, CDR2 YFSETQ. The CDR3 covers 15 residues. CDR3 bases: TGCGCCAGCAGCTTACAGGGGGACTCTGGAAACACCATATATTTT. As protein: CASSLQGDSGNTIYF.

CDR3: CARTPEQYF. The CDR3 bases are TGTGCCAGGACCCCCGAGCAGTACTTC. The chain combines TRBV24-1 with TRBJ2-7; unclear D gene. The germline CDR1 and CDR2 sequences are KGHDR and SFDVKD. The germline V and J ends were trimmed by 11 bases and 6 bases, with 7 bases remaining between them. The CDR3 runs 9 residues.

The rearrangement uses TRBV5-8 and TRBJ2-2, with TRBD2 matching 14 bases. This CDR3 is 20 amino acids long. The V gene's germline CDR1 is SGHTS and CDR2 YDEGEE. V was pared by 7 bases and J by 0 bases, with 14 bases of the junction left unmatched. The CDR3 DNA reads TGTGCCAGCTTATTTGGCGGGGGACTAGCGGGGGTTTCGAACACCGGGGAGCTGTTTTTT. Residues: CASLFGGGLAGVSNTGELFF.

The gene calls are TRBV30 and TRBJ2-3; maybe TRBD2 (5 bases). The germline gives CDR1 GTSNPN, CDR2 SVGIG (reference sequence). Between the trimmed V and J ends, which lost 1 base and 7 bases, there was a span of 27 bases. CDR3 size: 18 residues. The CDR3 is CAWSAYYQERSRVYTQYF. Here the CDR3 DNA reads TGTGCCTGGAGTGCATATTATCAGGAGCGGTCCCGGGTCTATACGCAGTATTTT.